These 2 T cell receptor beta chains were all obtained from the same sample, sequenced in a study of siplizumab effects on memory and regulatory T cells. Sequencing used immunoSEQ multiplex PCR; TCRdb keeps in-frame clones, though not all of them. The table includes about 110,000 clones, 90% to 95% detected once. Sequenced: Tregs sorted from blood. All receptors come from a human donor in good health.

Regarding this clone: A read error may explain this, as a much larger clone is one base away. V usage is TRBV19 and J usage is TRBJ2-2; D is perhaps TRBD2 (7 bases). The CDR3 runs to 14 residues. Trimming left V 6 bases short and J 4 bases short, with 12 bases between. CDR1 LNHDA and CDR2 SQIVND come from the germline V gene (reference sequence). For the CDR3, the DNA is TGTGCCAGTAGGGAGAGGGGGGGCACCGGGGAGCTGTTTTTT. Protein product: CASRERGGTGELFF.

The rearrangement links TRBV9 to TRBJ2-3; D perhaps matches TRBD1 (6 bases). This CDR3 contains 15 residues. Trimming left V 2 bases short and J 2 bases short, with 12 bases between. Germline assignment: CDR1 SGDLS and CDR2 YYNGEE. The DNA of the CDR3 is TGTGCCAGCAGCGTCGGGACAAGATCCACAGATACGCAGTATTTT. As protein: CASSVGTRSTDTQYF.